This T cell receptor beta chain was found in a study of cytomegalovirus exposure and HLA in healthy donors. Study-wide results and limits: An observed cluster of highly shared sequence variants was recorded as a likely sequencing artifact.

There are 16 residues in the CDR3. V gave up 5 bases and J gave up 6 bases; unmatched junction bases: 11. Germline V gives CDR1 LNHDA, CDR2 SQIVND (reference sequence). A word on this clone: Its antigen is currently unknown.

PCR amplification relied on 60 Vbeta primers (plus 13 Jbeta primers). Assay used: immunoSEQ multiplex PCR; TCRdb lists only in-frame clones, some missing. The sample consists of around 160,000 clones, over 65% of them appearing once. Source material: PBMCs. This sequence was found in a man younger than 35 in good health and CMV-seropositive. The gene calls are TRBV19 and TRBJ2-1; 9 nucleotides agree with TRBD1. CDR3 amino acids: CASSARTGDYGNEQFF. The CDR3 region has the DNA TGTGCCAGTAGTGCCCGGACAGGGGATTATGGCAATGAGCAGTTCTTC.